This record covers a single T cell receptor beta chain. This record belongs to a study of cytomegalovirus exposure and HLA in healthy donors. The CDR3 has 15 amino acids. The J segment lost 2 bases and the V segment lost 4 bases, leaving 8 bases of the junction unmatched. Germline-derived CDR1 and CDR2 are SGHDT and YYEEEE. This PCR relied on a set of 60 Vbeta primers and 13 Jbeta primers. Sequencing used immunoSEQ multiplex PCR; TCRdb keeps in-frame clones, though not all of them. The profile covers 79,000 or so clones, with around three quarters appearing a single time and around 22% taken by the ten largest.

The source is a woman aged 40 to 50 in good health and CMV-seropositive. Sequencing input: PBMCs. The chain couples TRBV5-6 to TRBJ1-1; TRBD1 aligns across 7 bases. The CDR3 here is CASSPPRQGNTEAFF. DNA of the CDR3: TGTGCCAGCAGCCCCCCCCGACAGGGTAACACTGAAGCTTTCTTT.